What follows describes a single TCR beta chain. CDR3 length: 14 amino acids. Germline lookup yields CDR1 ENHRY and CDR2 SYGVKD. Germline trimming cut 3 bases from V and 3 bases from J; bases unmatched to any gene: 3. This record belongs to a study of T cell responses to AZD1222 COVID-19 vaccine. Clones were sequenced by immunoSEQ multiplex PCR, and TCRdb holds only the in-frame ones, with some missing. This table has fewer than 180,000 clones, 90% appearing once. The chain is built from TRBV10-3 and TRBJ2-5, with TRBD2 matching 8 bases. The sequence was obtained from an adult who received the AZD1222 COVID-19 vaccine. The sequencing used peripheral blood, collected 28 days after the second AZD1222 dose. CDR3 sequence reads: CAISDKREKETQYF. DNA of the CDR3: TGTGCCATCAGTGACAAGCGGGAGAAAGAGACCCAGTACTTC.